The 31 T cell receptor beta chains listed next were all sequenced from one sample in a study of T-cell memory formation after mild COVID-19 (dated by TCRdb to the early 2020s). Libraries were prepared through 5' RACE. TCRdb names Illumina NovaSeq 6000 as the instrument used. Using fastp trimming at Q25 and MiXCR clonotype assembly, TCRdb reanalyzed the public sequencing data and kept in-frame beta chains. Merged by CDR3 protein, the rows form single entries marked with the most common genes and DNA. The sample profile shows some 68,000 distinct CDR3 sequences; approximately 16% of them were found once. Jointly, the top ten make up 30% to 35% of the sample. The source material was PBMCs or a T cell subset sorted from them (not recorded which). The source is an adult woman who had mild COVID-19 (a few samples of this study predate the infection). The sample titles of this study are shuffled in the database, so cell type and time point are left out; the donor was told from shared clones.

The chain uses TRBV14 and TRBJ2-7; the D gene is possibly TRBD2 (5 bases). The germline CDR1 and CDR2 sequences are SGHDN and FVKESK. CDR3 length equals 13 residues. Trimming removed 6 bases at V and 2 bases at J, with 11 bases between. This CDR3 is CASSYGSTYEQYF. The CDR3 DNA is TGTGCCAGCAGTTATGGGAGTACCTACGAGCAGTACTTC. Variable domain in full (rest from reference TRBV14 and TRBJ2-7): EAGVTQFPSHSVIEKGQTVTLRCDPISGHDNLYWYRRVMGKEIKFLLHFVKESKQDESGMPNNRFLAERTGGTYSTLKVQPAELEDSGVYFCASSYGSTYEQYFGPGTRLTVT.

This clonotype appeared a few times. The chain employs TRBV12-3 or TRBV12-4 and TRBJ1-4, with no clear D. V lost 6 bases and J 5 bases, leaving 16 bases between the germline ends. The CDR3 runs 15 residues. This CDR3 is CASSNPSEANEKLFF. CDR3 DNA: TGTGCCAGCAGCAATCCGTCTGAAGCGAATGAAAAACTGTTTTTT.

The table lists this clonotype with a count of one. The chain is built from TRBV4-2 and TRBJ2-7; TRBD2 matches at 7 bases. Germline V gives CDR1 LGHNA, CDR2 YNFKEQ. After removal of 0 bases from V and 3 bases from J, the junction contained 11 bases not matched to a gene. The CDR3 consists of 17 residues. The CDR3 here is CASSQEGMKAGVYEQYF. As DNA, the CDR3 is TGTGCCAGCAGCCAAGAAGGAATGAAGGCGGGAGTCTACGAGCAGTACTTC.

This clonotype occurred a few times. The V gene is TRBV6-5, the J gene TRBJ2-3; D gene ambiguous. The CDR3 sequence is 14 residues long. Germline V gene lookup returns CDR1 MNHEY and CDR2 SVGAGI. The V and J ends lost 6 bases and 0 bases respectively, with 10 bases between them. The CDR3 sequence: CASSPAQSTDTQYF. CDR3 coding DNA: TGTGCCAGCAGCCCCGCTCAGAGCACAGATACGCAGTATTTT.

This clonotype has just a few counts. The chain joins TRBV4-1 to TRBJ2-5; 7 bases fit TRBD2. V trimming: 0 bases; J trimming: 5 bases; junction bases outside the gene matches: 9. Germline V lookup: CDR1 MGHRA, CDR2 YSYEKL. The CDR3 is 16 residues long. The CDR3 bases are TGCGCCAGCAGCCAAGAAGGCCGGGAGGTGAAGGAGACCCAGTACTTC. Translation: CASSQEGREVKETQYF.

This clonotype is a singleton in its sample. J is TRBJ1-4 and V is TRBV7-8, with a possible D match to TRBD1 (6 bases). Trimming stripped 1 base from V and 4 bases from J, with 22 bases between. The CDR3 is 19 amino acids. Per the germline V gene, CDR1 is SGHVS and CDR2 is FQNEAQ. The CDR3 reads CASSLDEKDRRGFNEKLFF. In nucleotides, the CDR3 is TGTGCCAGCAGCTTAGATGAAAAGGACAGAAGGGGATTTAATGAAAAACTGTTTTTT.

This clonotype occurred many times. The chain links TRBV5-1 to TRBJ2-5; D gene uncertain. V shed 4 bases and J shed 1 base, with 17 bases lying between them. Germline CDR1 is SGHRS and CDR2 is YFSETQ. This CDR3 spans 16 amino acids. In DNA, the CDR3 is TGCGCCAGCAGCCCGAGGCAGCAATTCACCCAAGAGACCCAGTACTTC. This encodes CASSPRQQFTQETQYF.

As DNA, the CDR3 is TGTGCCAGCAGCTCACAGGGACAGGGTATCTACGAGCAGTACTTC. It is translated as CASSSQGQGIYEQYF. The chain is built from TRBV7-9 and TRBJ2-7; TRBD1 matches 9 bases. Losses at the gene ends were 4 bases for V and 3 bases for J; bases not matched to a gene: 7. There are 15 residues in the CDR3. CDR1 is SEHNR, CDR2 FQNEAQ, per germline (reference sequence). The whole variable domain, remainder taken from reference TRBV7-9 and TRBJ2-7, is DTGVSQNPRHKITKRGQNVTFRCDPISEHNRLYWYRQTLGQGPEFLTYFQNEAQLEKSRLLSDRFSAERPKGSFSTLEIQRTEQGDSAMYLCASSSQGQGIYEQYFGPGTRLTVT.

The chain joins TRBV7-9 to TRBJ1-1; D is undetermined. Per germline, CDR1 SEHNR and CDR2 FQNEAQ (reference sequence). The CDR3 loop spans 12 amino acids. With 3 bases removed from V and 5 bases from J, the gap between germline ends came to 7 bases. The CDR3 DNA is TGTGCCAGCAGCTTCCAGAGGACTGAAGCTTTCTTT. It yields the protein CASSFQRTEAFF. Full variable domain (rest looked up from reference TRBV7-9 and TRBJ1-1): DTGVSQNPRHKITKRGQNVTFRCDPISEHNRLYWYRQTLGQGPEFLTYFQNEAQLEKSRLLSDRFSAERPKGSFSTLEIQRTEQGDSAMYLCASSFQRTEAFFGQGTRLTVV.

This clonotype occurred a few times. The J gene is TRBJ2-7, the V gene TRBV12-3 or TRBV12-4; 10 positions agree with TRBD1. Unmatched junction bases numbered 5, after V lost 3 bases and J lost 6 bases. The CDR3 is made up of 14 amino acids. The CDR3 DNA reads TGTGCCAGCAGTTTCCGGGACAGGGGTTCCGAGCAGTACTTC. Protein product: CASSFRDRGSEQYF.

CDR3 in amino acids: CASSSLETGELAKNIQYF. The CDR3 coding sequence is TGTGCCAGTAGTTCCCTCGAGACAGGGGAATTAGCCAAAAACATTCAGTACTTC. The J gene is TRBJ2-4, the V gene TRBV19, with 8 bases matching TRBD1. From germline, CDR1 is LNHDA and CDR2 SQIVND (reference sequence). With 5 bases clipped from V and 0 bases from J, the junction kept 12 bases outside the gene matches. CDR3 length: 18 residues.

This clonotype was detected a few times. The CDR3 DNA follows: TGCAGTGCTAGAGATCGGGGATCGAACACCGGGGAGCTGTTTTTT. Translated: CSARDRGSNTGELFF. The chain couples TRBV20-1 to TRBJ2-2; D is perhaps TRBD2 (5 bases). The V and J ends lost 0 bases and 0 bases respectively, with 8 bases between them. This CDR3 has 15 residues. Germline CDR1 and CDR2: DFQATT and SNEGSKA (reference sequence).

This clonotype was recorded a few times. The chain joins TRBV20-1 to TRBJ2-5, with 10 bases matching TRBD2. The CDR3 spans 19 residues. V shed 3 bases and J 0 bases; nucleotides not matched to a gene: 16. Germline loops: CDR1 DFQATT, CDR2 SNEGSKA (reference sequence). CDR3 amino acids: CSASEAPLAGEEYQETQYF. In DNA form, the CDR3 reads TGCAGTGCTAGTGAAGCCCCTCTAGCGGGAGAGGAGTACCAAGAGACCCAGTACTTC.

The chain couples TRBV20-1 to TRBJ2-7, with D tentatively TRBD1 (6 bases). Germline-derived CDR1 and CDR2 are DFQATT and SNEGSKA (reference sequence). The germline V and J ends were trimmed by 6 bases and 1 base, with 16 bases remaining between them. The CDR3 extends over 14 amino acids. CDR3 region: CSALPRDISYEQYF. As DNA, the CDR3 is TGCAGTGCCCTACCCCGGGACATATCCTACGAGCAGTACTTC.

The rearrangement joins TRBV12-3 or TRBV12-4 to TRBJ2-3, with D uncertain. This CDR3 is 12 amino acids long. Trimming removed 6 bases from V and 2 bases from J, with 6 bases in between. This CDR3 is CASRTYTDTQYF. CDR3 DNA: TGTGCCAGCAGGACTTACACAGATACGCAGTATTTT.

This clonotype was seen many times. This chain links TRBV7-3 with TRBJ2-3, with TRBD2 matching over 8 bases. CDR1 is SGHTA and CDR2 is FQGTGA in the germline V gene. The length of the CDR3 is 14 residues. V lost 2 bases to trimming and J lost 6 bases; unmatched junction nucleotides: 4. The CDR3 DNA reads TGTGCCAGCAGCTTAGCGGGGGGAGTGGATACGCAGTATTTT. This gives the protein CASSLAGGVDTQYF.

This clonotype was seen more than once but under ten times. The J gene is TRBJ2-5, the V gene TRBV6-5; TRBD2 aligns across 9 bases. This CDR3 is 15 amino acids long. Germline CDR1 MNHEY, CDR2 SVGAGI. Trimming removed 2 bases from V and 2 bases from J; junction bases left unmatched: 3. The CDR3 region has the DNA TGTGCCAGCAGTTACCTAGCGGGGAAACAAGAGACCCAGTACTTC. Its protein product is CASSYLAGKQETQYF.

The chain couples TRBV7-2 to TRBJ2-5, with 8 bases identical to TRBD1. Trimming took 0 bases from V and 4 from J; bases not matched to a gene: 7. This CDR3 has 16 residues. Germline assignment: CDR1 SGHTA and CDR2 FQGNSA. The chain's CDR3 is CASSLASGGAPETQYF. As DNA, the CDR3 is TGTGCCAGCAGCTTAGCGTCAGGGGGCGCCCCAGAGACCCAGTACTTC.

This chain joins TRBV9 and TRBJ1-5; the D gene is possibly TRBD1 (5 bases). The V gene's germline CDR1 is SGDLS and CDR2 YYNGEE. The CDR3 totals 15 residues. V lost 1 base and J 6 bases, leaving 14 bases between the germline ends. This CDR3 reads CASSVTGDGGQPQHF. The DNA for the CDR3 is TGTGCCAGCAGCGTAACGGGGGATGGCGGTCAGCCCCAGCATTTT.

V is TRBV2 and J is TRBJ1-1; no firm D call. This CDR3 has 13 amino acids. V was pared by 6 bases and J by 5 bases, with 13 bases between. Per the germline V gene, CDR1 is SNHLY and CDR2 is FYNNEI. The CDR3 bases are TGTGCCAGCAGAGAGAGCTCGGGAACTGAAGCTTTCTTT. Protein product: CASRESSGTEAFF.

The chain employs TRBV6-5 and TRBJ2-7; D may match TRBD1 or TRBD2 (5 bases each). This CDR3 is 12 amino acids long. Germline V gene sequence: CDR1 MNHEY, CDR2 SVGAGI. V was trimmed by 5 bases and J by 5 bases, leaving 10 bases between them. The CDR3 region is CASSPMGDEQYF. CDR3 nucleotide sequence: TGTGCCAGCAGTCCAATGGGGGACGAGCAGTACTTC.

The sample holds one count of this clonotype. J is TRBJ2-5 and V is TRBV7-3, with D possibly TRBD2 on 6 matching bases. Trimming pared 3 bases from V and 5 bases from J, leaving 10 bases between. CDR1 is SGHTA and CDR2 is FQGTGA in the germline V gene. The CDR3 contains 13 residues. For the CDR3, the DNA is TGTGCCAGCAGCTTCGGGGGTGGGGAGACCCAGTACTTC. It codes for CASSFGGGETQYF.

This clonotype has a count of ten or more. V gene TRBV4-3 combines with J gene TRBJ2-7; 10 bases match TRBD2. The CDR3 is 14 amino acids. With 4 bases clipped from V and 3 bases from J, the junction kept 3 bases outside the gene matches. Germline values: CDR1 LGHNA, CDR2 YSLEER. CDR3 region: CASSPVAGGYEQYF. CDR3 nucleotides: TGCGCCAGCAGCCCGGTAGCGGGGGGCTACGAGCAGTACTTC.

V gene TRBV27 combines with J gene TRBJ2-1; the D gene is possibly TRBD2 (6 bases). V shed 2 bases and J shed 7 bases, with 12 bases lying between them. The germline gives CDR1 MNHEY, CDR2 SMNVEV (reference sequence). The CDR3 totals 14 residues. The CDR3 sequence: CASSLGSGWNEQFF. CDR3 nucleotides: TGTGCCAGCAGTTTAGGAAGCGGGTGGAATGAGCAGTTCTTC.

V and J are TRBV29-1 and TRBJ1-2; D might be TRBD1 (6 bases). There are 12 residues in the CDR3. The germline V gene has CDR1 SQVTM and CDR2 ANQGSEA. Trimming removed 5 bases from V and 4 bases from J, with 11 bases in between. The CDR3 loop is CSVRTGTYGYTF. CDR3 bases: TGCAGCGTTAGAACAGGGACCTATGGCTACACCTTC.

The CDR3 spells CASSRVGESGELFF. The CDR3 nucleotides read TGCGCCAGCAGCCGGGTGGGAGAGTCCGGGGAGCTGTTTTTT. The chain uses TRBV5-1 and TRBJ2-2; weak D call: TRBD2 (5 bases). Germline CDR1 reads SGHRS; CDR2 reads YFSETQ. V dropped 4 bases and J dropped 6 bases, with 13 bases sitting between them. This CDR3 region has 14 residues. The variable domain in full, with the rest retrieved from reference TRBV5-1 and TRBJ2-2, is KAGVTQTPRYLIKTRGQQVTLSCSPISGHRSVSWYQQTPGQGLQFLFEYFSETQRNKGNFPGRFSGRQFSNSRSEMNVSTLELGDSALYLCASSRVGESGELFFGEGSRLTVL.

J is TRBJ2-2 and V is TRBV12-3 or TRBV12-4; the match to TRBD2 covers 10 bases. The ends lost 7 bases at V and 3 bases at J; junction bases unmatched: 17. This CDR3 spans 19 amino acids. CDR3 loop: CASTNEGIAGGTYTGELFF. In nucleotides, the CDR3 is TGTGCCAGCACCAATGAAGGGATAGCGGGAGGCACTTACACCGGGGAGCTGTTTTTT.

The V call is TRBV7-9, the J call TRBJ2-2; D could derive from TRBD1 or TRBD2 (6 bases each). The CDR3 runs 17 residues. Trimming took 7 bases from V and 1 from J, leaving 19 bases between them. CDR1 is SEHNR and CDR2 is FQNEAQ in the germline V gene (reference sequence). CDR3 loop: CASTTRLGGENTGELFF. CDR3 in DNA: TGTGCCAGCACCACTCGGCTCGGGGGCGAGAACACCGGGGAGCTGTTTTTT. Filled out from reference TRBV7-9 and TRBJ2-2, the complete variable domain reads DTGVSQNPRHKITKRGQNVTFRCDPISEHNRLYWYRQTLGQGPEFLTYFQNEAQLEKSRLLSDRFSAERPKGSFSTLEIQRTEQGDSAMYLCASTTRLGGENTGELFFGEGSRLTVL.

The J gene is TRBJ1-1, the V gene TRBV12-3 or TRBV12-4; unclear D gene. The CDR3 is 13 amino acids. V lost 7 bases and J 2 bases, leaving 11 bases between the germline ends. The CDR3 DNA follows: TGTGCCAGCAACTTCGGGGTAAACACTGAAGCTTTCTTT. Translating gives CASNFGVNTEAFF.

This clonotype was detected only a few times. This rearrangement joins TRBV4-2 to TRBJ2-7; 10 bases are shared with TRBD1. Trimming took 3 bases from V and 2 from J; bases not matched to a gene: 10. CDR3 length: 17 amino acids. Germline CDR1 LGHNA, CDR2 YNFKEQ. The chain's CDR3 is CASSHAGTGESPYEQYF. Written as DNA, the CDR3 is TGTGCCAGCAGCCACGCCGGGACAGGGGAGTCCCCCTACGAGCAGTACTTC.

CDR3 nucleotide sequence: TGTGCCAGCAGCTATGGGACTAGCGGGAGTCTTTACGAGCAGTACTTC. The encoded protein is CASSYGTSGSLYEQYF. This rearrangement joins TRBV27 to TRBJ2-7; 14 bases agree with TRBD2. CDR1 is MNHEY, CDR2 SMNVEV, per germline (reference sequence). The CDR3 loop spans 16 amino acids. J lost 4 bases, V lost 6 bases, and 8 bases had no gene match.